The 8 T cell receptor beta chains below all came from one sample that was sequenced in a study of CD8+CD57+ T cells in acquired aplastic anemia. Whole-study findings and limits: CD8+CD57+ cells from patients were less diverse than total CD4+ and CD8+ pools.

CD8+CD57+ cell expansion had been shown by flow cytometry in patients chosen for sequencing. Antigen specificity for these receptors is unknown. TCR beta VDJ combinations and CDR3 sequences were profiled from genomic DNA. In TCRdb, the reads were re-called with MiXCR into one record per CDR3 protein. The sample records about 20,000 distinct CDR3 sequences, about 40% being singletons. Specimen: CD8+CD57+ T cells sorted from PBMCs. Documented subset: bead-enriched CD8+CD57+ effector memory T cells from SAA patients. Receptors were obtained from a human donor with aplastic anemia.

Note on this clonotype: Given the absence of the conserved phenylalanine or tryptophan at the CDR3 end, a read error is likely. V is TRBV20-1 and J is TRBJ2-5, with D unclear. V was shortened by 6 bases and J by 5 bases, with 13 bases between the two germline ends. Germline V gene lookup returns CDR1 DFQATT and CDR2 SNEGSKA (reference sequence). The CDR3 spans 12 residues. The CDR3 DNA sequence: TGCAGTGCAAGACGGTCCGGGGAGACCCAGTACTCC. It is translated as CSARRSGETQYS.

The V and J genes are TRBV12-3 or TRBV12-4 and TRBJ1-5, with D perhaps TRBD1 (5 bases). V was cut by 4 bases and J by 2 bases, with 12 bases left in between. CDR3 length: 15 residues. The CDR3 coding sequence is TGTGCCAGCAGTTCGACAGTAGGTGGCAATCAGCCCCAGCATTTT. Encoded protein: CASSSTVGGNQPQHF.

The CDR3 protein is CASSYSSREGTQYF. CDR3 DNA sequence: TGTGCCAGCAGTTACTCATCCAGGGAAGGGACCCAGTACTTC. The rearrangement links TRBV2 to TRBJ2-5, with a weak D call TRBD1 (5 bases). CDR3 length equals 14 residues. The V end was cut by 5 bases, the J end by 7 bases, with 17 bases between. CDR1 is SNHLY and CDR2 is FYNNEI in the germline V gene.

This clonotype was seen more than once but under ten times. V and J are TRBV20-1 and TRBJ1-1; D is ambiguous. This CDR3 spans 15 amino acids. Per the germline V gene, CDR1 is DFQATT and CDR2 is SNEGSKA (reference sequence). The germline V and J ends were trimmed by 0 bases and 0 bases, with 11 bases remaining between them. The CDR3 DNA sequence: TGCAGTGCTAGAGATCGGGGAACGGTGAACACTGAAGCTTTCTTT. This gives the protein CSARDRGTVNTEAFF.

The chain links TRBV7-2 to TRBJ2-3, with D perhaps assigned TRBD1 or TRBD2 (5 bases each). Per the germline V gene, CDR1 is SGHTA and CDR2 is FQGNSA. Trimming stripped 5 bases from V and 2 bases from J, with 11 bases between. This CDR3 contains 14 residues. CDR3 loop: CASSPGPYTDTQYF. The CDR3 DNA reads as TGTGCCAGCAGCCCGGGGCCCTACACAGATACGCAGTATTTT.

At least ten counts were recorded for this clonotype. J is TRBJ1-1 and V is TRBV7-9; the D is unclear. Per the germline V gene, CDR1 is SEHNR and CDR2 is FQNEAQ (reference sequence). V lost 3 bases and J lost 3, with 14 bases in between. The CDR3 consists of 15 residues. CDR3 sequence: CASSFISSGYTEAFF. As DNA, the CDR3 is TGTGCCAGCAGCTTTATATCCTCGGGATACACTGAAGCTTTCTTT.

The V gene is TRBV12-3 or TRBV12-4, the J gene TRBJ1-5, with unresolved D. V was trimmed by 1 base and J by 0 bases, leaving 7 bases between them. This CDR3 region has 15 residues. CDR3 nucleotide sequence: TGTGCCAGCAGTTTAGACAGCAGTAGCAATCAGCCCCAGCATTTT. It translates to CASSLDSSSNQPQHF.

The gene calls are TRBV28 and TRBJ2-3, with D possibly being TRBD1 (6 bases). The length of the CDR3 is 18 residues. V lost 4 bases and J lost 1, with 21 bases in between. CDR1 is MDHEN and CDR2 is SYDVKM in the germline V gene. This CDR3 is CASSSLIPNRERTDTQYF. CDR3 sequence (DNA): TGTGCCAGCAGTTCCTTAATCCCTAACAGGGAGCGCACAGATACGCAGTATTTT.